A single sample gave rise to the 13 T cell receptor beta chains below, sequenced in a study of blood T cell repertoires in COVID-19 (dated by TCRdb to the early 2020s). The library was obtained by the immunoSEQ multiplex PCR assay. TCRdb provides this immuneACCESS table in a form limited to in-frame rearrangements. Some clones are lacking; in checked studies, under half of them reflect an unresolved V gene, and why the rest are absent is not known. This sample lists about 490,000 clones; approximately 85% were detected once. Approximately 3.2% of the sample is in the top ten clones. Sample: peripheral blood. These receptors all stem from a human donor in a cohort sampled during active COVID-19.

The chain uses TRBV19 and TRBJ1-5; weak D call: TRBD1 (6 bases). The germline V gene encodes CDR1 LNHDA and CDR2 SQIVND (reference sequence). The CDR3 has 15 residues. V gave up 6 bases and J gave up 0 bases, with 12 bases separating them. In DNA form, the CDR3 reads TGTGCCAGTAGGCTACAGGGTTCTAGCAATCAGCCCCAGCATTTT. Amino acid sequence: CASRLQGSSNQPQHF.

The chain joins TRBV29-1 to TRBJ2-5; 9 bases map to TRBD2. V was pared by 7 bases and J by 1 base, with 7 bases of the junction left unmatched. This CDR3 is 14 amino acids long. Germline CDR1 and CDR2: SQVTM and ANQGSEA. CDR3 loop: CSAFSGRGQETQYF. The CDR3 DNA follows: TGCAGCGCTTTTAGCGGGAGAGGCCAAGAGACCCAGTACTTC.

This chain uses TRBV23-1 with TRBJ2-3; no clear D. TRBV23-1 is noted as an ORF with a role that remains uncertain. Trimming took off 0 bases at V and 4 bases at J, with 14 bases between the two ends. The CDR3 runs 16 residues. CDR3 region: CASSQSWALLSDTQYF. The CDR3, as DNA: TGCGCCAGCAGTCAATCGTGGGCTCTTCTCTCAGATACGCAGTATTTT.

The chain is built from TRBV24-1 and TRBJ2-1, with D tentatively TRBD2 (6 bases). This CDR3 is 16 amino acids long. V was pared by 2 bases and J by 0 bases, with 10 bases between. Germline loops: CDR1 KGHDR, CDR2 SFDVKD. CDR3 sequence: CATSDSGLFSYNEQFF. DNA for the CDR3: TGTGCCACCAGTGATTCCGGACTATTCTCCTACAATGAGCAGTTCTTC.

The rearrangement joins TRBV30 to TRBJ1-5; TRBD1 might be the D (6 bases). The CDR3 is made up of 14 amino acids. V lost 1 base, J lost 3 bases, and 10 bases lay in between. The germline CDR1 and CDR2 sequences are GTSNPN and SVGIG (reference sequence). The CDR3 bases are TGTGCCTGGAGTGCCGGGACATACAATCAGCCCCAGCATTTT. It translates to CAWSAGTYNQPQHF.

In nucleotides, the CDR3 is TGTGCCAGCAGCCCCGGTGGGGGGGCGGGTTACGGCTACACCTTC. Protein: CASSPGGGAGYGYTF. This sequence joins TRBV9 and TRBJ1-2, with D perhaps TRBD1 (6 bases). The V end lost 4 bases, the J end lost 8 bases, and 21 bases lay between the germline ends. Germline V lookup: CDR1 SGDLS, CDR2 YYNGEE. The CDR3 consists of 15 residues.

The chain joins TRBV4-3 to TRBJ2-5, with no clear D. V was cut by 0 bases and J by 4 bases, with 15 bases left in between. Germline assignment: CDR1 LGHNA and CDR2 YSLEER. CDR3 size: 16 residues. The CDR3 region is CASSQDPRNSLETQYF. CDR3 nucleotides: TGCGCCAGCAGCCAAGATCCCCGAAACTCTCTAGAGACCCAGTACTTC.

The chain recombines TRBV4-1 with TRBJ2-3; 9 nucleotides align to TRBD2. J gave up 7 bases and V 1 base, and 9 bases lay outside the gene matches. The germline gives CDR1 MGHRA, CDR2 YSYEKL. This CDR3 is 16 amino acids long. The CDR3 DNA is TGCGCCAGCAGCCAAGCGGTCCAGCGGGAGGTGAATACGCAGTATTTT. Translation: CASSQAVQREVNTQYF.

The CDR3 coding sequence is TGCAGTGCTAGTCCTAGCGGGACACAAGAGACCCAGTACTTC. It encodes CSASPSGTQETQYF. This rearrangement joins TRBV20-1 to TRBJ2-5; 9 bases agree with TRBD2. Germline-derived CDR1 and CDR2 are DFQATT and SNEGSKA (reference sequence). The CDR3 runs 14 residues. With 3 bases clipped from V and 2 bases from J, the junction kept 4 bases outside the gene matches.

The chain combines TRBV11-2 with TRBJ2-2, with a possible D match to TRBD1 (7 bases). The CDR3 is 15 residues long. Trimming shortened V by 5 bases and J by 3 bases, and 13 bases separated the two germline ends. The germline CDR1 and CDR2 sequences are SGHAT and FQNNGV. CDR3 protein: CASSLRGVDTGELFF. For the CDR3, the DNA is TGTGCCAGCAGCCTCAGGGGGGTGGACACCGGGGAGCTGTTTTTT.

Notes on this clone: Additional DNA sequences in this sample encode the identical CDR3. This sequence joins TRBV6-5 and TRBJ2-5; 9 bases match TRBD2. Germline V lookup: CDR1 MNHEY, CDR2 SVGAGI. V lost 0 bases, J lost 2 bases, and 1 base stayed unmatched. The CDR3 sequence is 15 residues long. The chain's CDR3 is CASSYSAGGQETQYF. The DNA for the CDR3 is TGTGCCAGCAGTTACTCAGCGGGAGGACAAGAGACCCAGTACTTC.

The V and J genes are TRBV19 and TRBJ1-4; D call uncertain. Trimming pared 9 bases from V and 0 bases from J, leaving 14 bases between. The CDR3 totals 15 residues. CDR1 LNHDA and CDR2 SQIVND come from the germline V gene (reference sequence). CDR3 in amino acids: CASRPHRSTNEKLFF. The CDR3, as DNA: TGTGCCAGCCGACCCCACAGATCAACTAATGAAAAACTGTTTTTT.

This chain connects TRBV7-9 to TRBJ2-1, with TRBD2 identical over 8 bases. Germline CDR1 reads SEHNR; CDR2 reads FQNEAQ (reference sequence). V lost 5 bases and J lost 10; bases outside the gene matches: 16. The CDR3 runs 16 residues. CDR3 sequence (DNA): TGTGCCAGCAGCCCCGCCCGGGTAGCGGGATACCCGGAGCAGTTCTTC. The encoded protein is CASSPARVAGYPEQFF.